This TCR beta chain was found in a study of Ad26.COV2.S vaccination and SARS-CoV-2 variants. TCRdb's copy holds only in-frame clones and misses some; the assay was immunoSEQ multiplex PCR. The profile shows more than 300,000 clones, about 86% of them singletons. Treatment meaning: some 20 received Ad26.COV2.S at low or high dose, single or two shots; several received placebo; per-sample allocation not given. Collection of the samples took place on day 63 after the first injection of vaccine or placebo. Recruitment in Boston yielded a donor of adult age, 18-55 years. This clone was recorded a few times. Its antigen is unidentified. CDR1 SGHRS and CDR2 YFSETQ come from the germline V gene. The CDR3 sequence is 13 residues long. Trimming took 3 bases from V and 2 from J, leaving 9 bases between them. Overall study findings and caveats: An underestimation of total T cell responses may have resulted from the TCR breadth and depth analyses.

This chain joins TRBV5-1 and TRBJ2-7; perhaps D is TRBD1 or TRBD2 (5 bases each). The TCR comes from a person between 18 and 65 years old who received the Ad26.COV2.S COVID-19 vaccine or a placebo. The source was peripheral blood, collected in a trial of Ad26.COV2.S vaccine versus placebo. As DNA, the CDR3 is TGCGCCAGCAGCTGGGACGGAACCTACGAGCAGTACTTC. Translation: CASSWDGTYEQYF.